The 22 T cell receptor beta chains listed next were all sequenced from one sample in a study of blood T cell repertoires in COVID-19 (dated by TCRdb to the early 2020s). Libraries were constructed by the immunoSEQ multiplex PCR assay. TCRdb stores this immuneACCESS table with in-frame sequences only. Part of the clones is absent; in the studies checked, under half of the shortfall reflects unresolved V genes, and no reason is known for the rest. The sample profile shows some 140,000 clones; around three quarters of them were found once. Roughly 1.7% of the sample is in the top ten clones. Sequencing was carried out using peripheral blood. These receptors were obtained from a man older than 75 with acute or convalescent COVID-19.

V is TRBV7-8 and J is TRBJ2-2, with 11 bases that match TRBD1. The J segment lost 4 bases and the V segment lost 5 bases, leaving 3 bases of the junction unmatched. Germline CDR1 and CDR2: SGHVS and FQNEAQ. This CDR3 has 15 residues. For the CDR3, the DNA is TGTGCCAGCAGCCACGGACAGGGGGCCACCGGGGAGCTGTTTTTT. This encodes CASSHGQGATGELFF.

This clone was counted between two and nine times. V usage is TRBV6-1 and J usage is TRBJ1-2, with D hard to call. The V gene lost 0 bases and the J gene lost 7 bases, with 9 bases spanning the gap. CDR3 size: 13 residues. The germline V gene encodes CDR1 MNHNS and CDR2 SASEGT. The CDR3 DNA reads TGTGCCAGCAGTGAAGCCGGTCTGCGTGGCTACACCTTC. It specifies CASSEAGLRGYTF.

The chain links TRBV11-3 to TRBJ1-2, with D perhaps matching TRBD1 (6 bases). Trimming shortened V by 5 bases and J by 4 bases, and 14 bases separated the two germline ends. The CDR3 is 14 amino acids. Germline V lookup: CDR1 SGHNT, CDR2 YENEEA. CDR3 coding DNA: TGTGCCAGCAGCCTCGAACAGGGACGCTATGGCTACACCTTC. Translation: CASSLEQGRYGYTF.

The chain combines TRBV5-4 with TRBJ1-1, with D tentatively TRBD1 (5 bases). CDR3 length: 15 residues. V dropped 1 base and J dropped 0 bases, with 10 bases sitting between them. Germline V gives CDR1 SGHNT, CDR2 YYREEE (reference sequence). CDR3 in amino acids: CASSLIGGLNTEAFF. The DNA for the CDR3 is TGTGCCAGCAGCTTGATCGGGGGATTGAACACTGAAGCTTTCTTT.

The J gene is TRBJ2-6, the V gene TRBV5-6; TRBD2 might be the D (6 bases). The CDR3 is 16 residues long. Germline CDR1 is SGHDT and CDR2 is YYEEEE. Trimming took off 4 bases at V and 10 bases at J, with 21 bases between the two ends. The CDR3 spells CASSLTKRRANNVLTF. The CDR3 DNA sequence: TGTGCCAGCAGCCTAACAAAAAGGAGGGCCAATAACGTCCTGACTTTC.

The rearrangement joins TRBV6-2 or TRBV6-3 to TRBJ1-2; 9 positions match TRBD1. The CDR3 is made up of 19 amino acids. With 2 bases clipped from V and 4 bases from J, the junction kept 17 bases outside the gene matches. The germline V gene has CDR1 MNHEY and CDR2 SVGEGT. The CDR3 sequence is CASSYEARPGTGHGYGYTF. The CDR3 coding sequence is TGTGCCAGCAGTTACGAGGCCAGGCCCGGGACAGGGCACGGCTATGGCTACACCTTC.

This rearrangement joins TRBV24-1 to TRBJ2-3; D might be TRBD2 (7 bases). Germline V gene data show CDR1 as KGHDR and CDR2 as SFDVKD. The CDR3 loop spans 15 amino acids. The V end lost 5 bases, the J end lost 3 bases, and 14 bases lay between the germline ends. CDR3: CATSVGGGGTDTQYF. In DNA, the CDR3 is TGTGCCACCAGTGTAGGGGGAGGGGGAACAGATACGCAGTATTTT.

The V and J genes are TRBV3-1 (or the pseudogene TRBV3-2) and TRBJ2-5, with 10 nucleotides matching TRBD2. The V segment lost 0 bases and the J segment 7 bases; nucleotides outside the gene matches: 5. This CDR3 region has 15 residues. Germline V gene sequence: CDR1 LGHDT, CDR2 YNNKEL (reference sequence). The CDR3 loop is CASSQDSSGGGTQYF. CDR3 in DNA: TGTGCCAGCAGCCAAGACTCTAGCGGGGGAGGGACCCAGTACTTC.

The rearrangement joins TRBV5-1 to TRBJ2-5; TRBD1 agrees at 8 bases. CDR1 is SGHRS, CDR2 YFSETQ, per germline. This CDR3 contains 16 residues. J lost 0 bases, V lost 4 bases, and 8 bases had no gene match. CDR3 sequence: CASSRQGASYQETQYF. In nucleotides, the CDR3 is TGCGCCAGCAGCCGCCAGGGGGCATCCTACCAAGAGACCCAGTACTTC.

The CDR3 DNA is TGTGCCAGCAGCGTAGCAGGGGCTAACACCATATATTTT. Protein sequence: CASSVAGANTIYF. This chain links TRBV9 with TRBJ1-3; perhaps TRBD1 as D (6 bases). The CDR3 contains 13 residues. V was shortened by 0 bases and J by 7 bases, with 8 bases between the two germline ends. Germline assignment: CDR1 SGDLS and CDR2 YYNGEE.

The gene calls are TRBV30 and TRBJ2-7, with 12 bases lining up with TRBD2. V lost 4 bases to trimming and J lost 3 bases; unmatched junction nucleotides: 7. The CDR3 spans 15 residues. From germline, CDR1 is GTSNPN and CDR2 SVGIG (reference sequence). CDR3: CAWTSGGALLYEQYF. CDR3 bases: TGTGCCTGGACTAGCGGGGGGGCTCTGCTCTACGAGCAGTACTTC. Looking up the rest from reference TRBV30 and TRBJ2-7 gives the full variable domain: SQTIHQWPATLVQPVGSPLSLECTVEGTSNPNLYWYRQAAGRGLQLLFYSVGIGQISSEVPQNLSASRPQDRQFILSSKKLLLSDSGFYLCAWTSGGALLYEQYFGPGTRLTVT.

The rearrangement joins TRBV4-1 to TRBJ1-2; 10 bases agree with TRBD1. The V gene's germline CDR1 is MGHRA and CDR2 YSYEKL. CDR3 length: 14 amino acids. Trimming took 4 bases from V and 7 from J; bases not matched to a gene: 6. This CDR3 reads CASSPRQGAFGYTF. For the CDR3, the DNA is TGCGCCAGCAGCCCCCGACAGGGGGCGTTTGGCTACACCTTC.

The V and J genes are TRBV7-2 and TRBJ2-2; D is ambiguous. Per germline, CDR1 SGHTA and CDR2 FQGNSA. Trimming left V 5 bases short and J 2 bases short, with 12 bases between. The CDR3 length is 15 residues. The CDR3 DNA follows: TGTGCCAGCAGCCAAGTCCAGTACAACACCGGGGAGCTGTTTTTT. Encoded protein: CASSQVQYNTGELFF.

This clone was picked up one time. The chain recombines TRBV5-6 with TRBJ1-5; TRBD1 matches at 11 bases. Germline CDR1 is SGHDT and CDR2 is YYEEEE. Trimming took 4 bases from V and 5 from J; bases not matched to a gene: 8. This CDR3 spans 16 amino acids. This CDR3 is CASSGAGQGADQPQHF. CDR3 DNA: TGTGCCAGCAGCGGGGCCGGACAGGGGGCGGATCAGCCCCAGCATTTT.

V usage is TRBV7-3 and J usage is TRBJ2-3; TRBD1 might be the D (6 bases). The CDR3 has 14 amino acids. The V end lost 3 bases, the J end lost 0 bases, and 7 bases lay between the germline ends. The germline CDR1 and CDR2 sequences are SGHTA and FQGTGA. CDR3 amino acids: CASSLTGSTDTQYF. The CDR3, as DNA: TGTGCCAGCAGCTTGACAGGAAGCACAGATACGCAGTATTTT.

This chain uses TRBV25-1 with TRBJ2-3, with D unclear. The germline V gene encodes CDR1 MGHDK and CDR2 SYGVNS. The V end was cut by 3 bases, the J end by 5 bases, with 15 bases between. CDR3 length: 15 residues. CDR3 protein: CASSDFTWARDTQYF. The DNA of the CDR3 is TGTGCCAGCAGTGATTTTACTTGGGCGCGAGATACGCAGTATTTT.

J is TRBJ1-1 and V is TRBV11-2; D call uncertain. The length of the CDR3 is 14 residues. With 0 bases removed from V and 6 bases from J, the gap between germline ends came to 11 bases. The V gene's germline CDR1 is SGHAT and CDR2 FQNNGV. As DNA, the CDR3 is TGTGCCAGCAGCTTAGATGCATGGGCAGCTGAAGCTTTCTTT. Translated, it gives CASSLDAWAAEAFF. The variable domain in full, completed from reference TRBV11-2 and TRBJ1-1, reads EAGVAQSPRYKIIEKRQSVAFWCNPISGHATLYWYQQILGQGPKLLIQFQNNGVVDDSQLPKDRFSAERLKGVDSTLKIQPAKLEDSAVYLCASSLDAWAAEAFFGQGTRLTVV.

The rearrangement uses TRBV5-1 and TRBJ1-1; TRBD1 might be the D (6 bases). V gave up 4 bases and J gave up 7 bases, with 17 bases separating them. The CDR3 runs 14 residues. The germline V gene encodes CDR1 SGHRS and CDR2 YFSETQ. The CDR3, as DNA: TGCGCCAGCAGCCTGAACAGGGTGAATAATGAAGCTTTCTTT. It codes for CASSLNRVNNEAFF. Based on the CDR3 plus reference TRBV5-1 and TRBJ1-1, the full variable domain is KAGVTQTPRYLIKTRGQQVTLSCSPISGHRSVSWYQQTPGQGLQFLFEYFSETQRNKGNFPGRFSGRQFSNSRSEMNVSTLELGDSALYLCASSLNRVNNEAFFGQGTRLTVV.

The genes are TRBV4-1 and TRBJ1-5, with D perhaps TRBD1 (5 bases). This CDR3 is 15 amino acids long. Trimming removed 0 bases from V and 6 bases from J, with 12 bases in between. Germline CDR1 is MGHRA and CDR2 is YSYEKL. The CDR3 bases are TGCGCCAGCAGCCAAGACGACAGAATCCCTCAGCCCCAGCATTTT. It encodes CASSQDDRIPQPQHF.

This clone has only a few counts. J is TRBJ1-1 and V is TRBV6-5, with D maybe TRBD1 (5 bases). CDR1 and CDR2 from the germline V gene are MNHEY and SVGAGI. The CDR3 runs to 16 residues. V was pared by 2 bases and J by 2 bases, with 15 bases between. As DNA, the CDR3 is TGTGCCAGCAGTTACCCAGGGCTTGGTGCAAACACTGAAGCTTTCTTT. Encoded protein: CASSYPGLGANTEAFF.

This chain links TRBV19 with TRBJ1-2; 9 bases agree with TRBD1. The CDR3 consists of 14 residues. Germline V gene lookup returns CDR1 LNHDA and CDR2 SQIVND (reference sequence). After removal of 1 base from V and 8 bases from J, the junction contained 5 bases not matched to a gene. In DNA, the CDR3 is TGTGCCAGTAGTATAGGGGGACAGGGCGGCGGCTACACCTTC. Translated: CASSIGGQGGGYTF.

In this sample, this clone turned up once. The chain has TRBV5-4 and TRBJ2-2; no definite D call. V lost 3 bases and J 3 bases, leaving 18 bases between the germline ends. Germline V gene lookup returns CDR1 SGHNT and CDR2 YYREEE (reference sequence). The length of the CDR3 is 17 residues. In DNA, the CDR3 is TGTGCCAGCAGCTCCCGGGTCTCGCCCGTGGACACCGGGGAGCTGTTTTTT. It is translated as CASSSRVSPVDTGELFF.